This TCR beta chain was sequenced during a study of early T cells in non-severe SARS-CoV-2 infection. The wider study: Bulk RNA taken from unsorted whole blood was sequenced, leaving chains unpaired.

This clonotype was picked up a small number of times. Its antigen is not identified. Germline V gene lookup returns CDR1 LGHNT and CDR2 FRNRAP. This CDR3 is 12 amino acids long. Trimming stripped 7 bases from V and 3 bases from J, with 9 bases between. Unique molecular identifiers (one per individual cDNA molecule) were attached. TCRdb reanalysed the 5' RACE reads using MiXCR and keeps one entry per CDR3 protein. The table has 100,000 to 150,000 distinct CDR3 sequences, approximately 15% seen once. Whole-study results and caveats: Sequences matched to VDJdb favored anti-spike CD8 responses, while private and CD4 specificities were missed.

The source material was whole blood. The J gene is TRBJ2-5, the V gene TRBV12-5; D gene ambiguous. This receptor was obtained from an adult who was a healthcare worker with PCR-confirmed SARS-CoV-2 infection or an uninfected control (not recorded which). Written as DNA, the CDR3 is TGTGCTAGTGCAGTCAGCAAAGAGACCCAGTACTTC. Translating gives CASAVSKETQYF.